These 32 T cell receptor beta chains came from one sample sequenced in a study of identical twins. TCRdb itself ran the 5' RACE reads through MiXCR, one entry per CDR3 protein. The sample carries some 760,000 distinct CDR3 sequences, roughly 18% recorded once. These data are also associated with another study on T cells expressing NK-cell markers.

Specimen: PBMCs. The receptors were sampled from a woman aged 18 to 35 in good health.

Only a few counts were recorded for this clonotype. This chain links TRBV5-5 with TRBJ1-4; a weak D match, TRBD1 (5 bases). From germline, CDR1 is SGHKS and CDR2 YYEKEE (reference sequence). The ends were cut back, 4 bases at V and 5 bases at J, with 15 bases in the middle. CDR3 length: 15 amino acids. For the CDR3, the DNA is TGTGCCAGCAGCCTTGACAGAGCTTCAAATGAAAAACTGTTTTTT. Encoded protein: CASSLDRASNEKLFF.

This clonotype has at least ten counts. The V call is TRBV12-3 or TRBV12-4, the J call TRBJ1-4, with D unclear. This CDR3 is built from 16 residues. V lost 3 bases, J lost 0 bases, and 11 bases lay in between. The DNA of the CDR3 is TGTGCCAGCAGTTTTATAACAGATGCAACTAATGAAAAACTGTTTTTT. Translating gives CASSFITDATNEKLFF.

The chain recombines TRBV3-1 with TRBJ2-1; 9 nucleotides agree with TRBD2. Germline CDR1 is LGHDT and CDR2 is YNNKEL (reference sequence). The CDR3 is 14 amino acids. The trim removed 1 base at V and 9 bases at J, leaving 4 bases unmatched. CDR3 sequence (DNA): TGTGCCAGCAGCCAAGGCGGGGGGGCTACTGAGCAGTTCTTC. It codes for CASSQGGGATEQFF.

This clonotype showed up many times. The chain combines TRBV27 with TRBJ2-5, with D possibly being TRBD1 or TRBD2 (5 bases each). Germline V CDR1 and CDR2: MNHEY, SMNVEV (reference sequence). The V end was cut by 2 bases, the J end by 4 bases, with 11 bases between. The CDR3 has 14 residues. The CDR3, as DNA: TGTGCCAGCAGTTTAGGGGCAGGGAGAGAGACCCAGTACTTC. It is translated as CASSLGAGRETQYF.

This rearrangement joins TRBV30 to TRBJ2-3; TRBD1 or TRBD2 may be the D gene (5 bases each). Germline lookup yields CDR1 GTSNPN and CDR2 SVGIG (reference sequence). The CDR3 is 14 residues long. The ends were cut back, 0 bases at V and 3 bases at J, with 10 bases in the middle. CDR3 DNA: TGTGCCTGGAGTGTGGGGGTAAGGACAGATACGCAGTATTTT. Residues: CAWSVGVRTDTQYF.

The V and J genes are TRBV12-3 or TRBV12-4 and TRBJ2-5; possibly TRBD2 for D (5 bases). This CDR3 contains 12 residues. V was trimmed by 7 bases and J by 4 bases, leaving 10 bases between them. The CDR3 DNA sequence: TGTGCCAGCACGTGGGAGAGAGAGACCCAGTACTTC. It encodes CASTWERETQYF.

This clonotype has ten or more counts. The CDR3 DNA reads as TGTGCCAGCAGTTTTAGGAGGTCCGGCGAGCAGTACTTC. Its translation: CASSFRRSGEQYF. The rearrangement uses TRBV12-3 or TRBV12-4 and TRBJ2-7, with D possibly TRBD2 on 5 matching bases. The V and J ends lost 3 bases and 6 bases respectively, with 12 bases between them. The CDR3 length is 13 residues.

The chain has TRBV20-1 and TRBJ2-5; D uncertain. V lost 0 bases to trimming and J lost 5 bases, with 19 bases between them. CDR1 is DFQATT and CDR2 is SNEGSKA in the germline V gene (reference sequence). This CDR3 contains 16 residues. The CDR3 coding sequence is TGCAGTGCTAGAGATCCCCTGGGCAGCCTAGGGGAGACCCAGTACTTC. Encoded protein: CSARDPLGSLGETQYF.

The sample holds a few counts of this clonotype. The J gene is TRBJ2-7, the V gene TRBV5-1; 8 nucleotides agree with TRBD1. This CDR3 has 14 amino acids. The J segment lost 1 base and the V segment lost 2 bases, leaving 2 bases of the junction unmatched. CDR1 and CDR2 from the germline V gene are SGHRS and YFSETQ. CDR3 loop: CASSFRGPSYEQYF. Written as DNA, the CDR3 is TGCGCCAGCAGCTTCAGGGGGCCGTCCTACGAGCAGTACTTC.

This clonotype was counted only a few times. The chain employs TRBV5-1 and TRBJ2-5; D gene uncertain. V shed 1 base and J shed 5 bases, with 9 bases lying between them. The CDR3 sequence is 13 residues long. Germline V gene data show CDR1 as SGHRS and CDR2 as YFSETQ. As DNA, the CDR3 is TGCGCCAGCAGCTTGTCACGCAAGGAGACCCAGTACTTC. Amino acids: CASSLSRKETQYF.

This clonotype came up a few times. The CDR3 DNA follows: TGTGCCATCAGTGAGACAGGGGGCACAGATACGCAGTATTTT. This translates into CAISETGGTDTQYF. This sequence joins TRBV10-3 and TRBJ2-3, with 7 bases lining up with TRBD1. Trimming cost V 2 bases and J 1 base; bases outside gene matches: 0. CDR3 size: 14 residues. The V gene's germline CDR1 is ENHRY and CDR2 SYGVKD.

The chain links TRBV5-6 to TRBJ2-1; D is unclear. V was trimmed by 1 base and J by 9 bases, leaving 8 bases between them. Germline V gene data show CDR1 as SGHDT and CDR2 as YYEEEE. The CDR3 length is 12 residues. The CDR3 spells CASSLQVGEQFF. CDR3 sequence (DNA): TGTGCCAGCAGCTTGCAGGTTGGTGAGCAGTTCTTC. The full variable domain, its missing parts supplied by reference TRBV5-6 and TRBJ2-1, is DAGVTQSPTHLIKTRGQQVTLRCSPKSGHDTVSWYQQALGQGPQFIFQYYEEEERQRGNFPDRFSGHQFPNYSSELNVNALLLGDSALYLCASSLQVGEQFFGPGTRLTVL.

This clonotype came up a few times. The chain carries TRBV5-6 and TRBJ2-2; TRBD2 is a possible D gene (7 bases). The V end lost 3 bases, the J end lost 0 bases, and 15 bases lay between the germline ends. Germline lookup yields CDR1 SGHDT and CDR2 YYEEEE. The CDR3 totals 17 residues. The CDR3 region is CASSSQGLAANTGELFF. Here the CDR3 DNA reads TGTGCCAGCAGCTCCCAGGGGCTAGCGGCGAACACCGGGGAGCTGTTTTTT.

This clonotype turned up a few times. The V gene is TRBV29-1, the J gene TRBJ2-5, with unresolved D. Trimming left V 2 bases short and J 7 bases short, with 8 bases between. The germline gives CDR1 SQVTM, CDR2 ANQGSEA. CDR3 length: 11 amino acids. The CDR3 loop is CSVEPRGTQYF. CDR3 bases: TGCAGCGTTGAACCCAGAGGGACCCAGTACTTC.

In DNA form, the CDR3 reads TGTGCCAGCAGTCTGGAACAGCGAATGTCGGCCGGGGAGCTGTTTTTT. Translation: CASSLEQRMSAGELFF. The chain has TRBV12-3 or TRBV12-4 and TRBJ2-2; D unclear. The CDR3 runs 16 residues. Trimming left V 5 bases short and J 6 bases short, with 19 bases between.

The V call is TRBV20-1, the J call TRBJ2-7; D possibly corresponds to TRBD1 (6 bases). This CDR3 is built from 12 residues. CDR1 and CDR2 (germline): DFQATT, SNEGSKA (reference sequence). Trimming removed 6 bases at V and 3 bases at J, with 12 bases between. The CDR3 loop reads CSALEQGYEQYF. The CDR3 DNA reads TGCAGTGCCCTCGAACAGGGCTACGAGCAGTACTTC.

The V call is TRBV7-2, the J call TRBJ1-2, with a possible D match to TRBD1 (5 bases). CDR1 and CDR2 (germline): SGHTA, FQGNSA. This CDR3 has 14 residues. Trimming removed 1 base at V and 4 bases at J, with 10 bases between. The CDR3 DNA is TGTGCCAGCAGCTTAGAGGGACGGATCTATGGCTACACCTTC. It is translated as CASSLEGRIYGYTF.

This clonotype was observed a handful of times. The CDR3 spells CASSLDRMGYGYTF. The DNA for the CDR3 is TGTGCCAGCAGCTTGGACCGCATGGGCTATGGCTACACCTTC. V and J are TRBV13 and TRBJ1-2; D not resolved. This CDR3 has 14 residues. The V gene lost 3 bases and the J gene lost 4 bases, with 12 bases spanning the gap. Germline lookup yields CDR1 PRHDT and CDR2 FYEKMQ (reference sequence). The full variable domain, in which reference TRBV13 and TRBJ1-2 provide the parts outside the CDR3, is AAGVIQSPRHLIKEKRETATLKCYPIPRHDTVYWYQQGPGQDPQFLISFYEKMQSDKGSIPDRFSAQQFSDYHSELNMSSLELGDSALYFCASSLDRMGYGYTFGSGTRLTVV.

Only a few counts were recorded for this clonotype. The rearrangement links TRBV7-2 to TRBJ2-1, with TRBD2 as a possible D gene (6 bases). Trimming removed 1 base from V and 3 bases from J, with 13 bases in between. Germline V gene lookup returns CDR1 SGHTA and CDR2 FQGNSA. This CDR3 is built from 16 residues. This CDR3 reads CASSLGAGLDYNEQFF. Written as DNA, the CDR3 is TGTGCCAGCAGCTTAGGGGCGGGGCTAGACTACAATGAGCAGTTCTTC.

This clonotype came up a few times. The chain is built from TRBV20-1 and TRBJ2-3, with TRBD2 matching over 8 bases. Per germline, CDR1 DFQATT and CDR2 SNEGSKA (reference sequence). The ends lost 3 bases at V and 6 bases at J; junction bases unmatched: 11. The CDR3 runs 15 residues. The CDR3 here is CSASGAGGILDTQYF. CDR3 sequence (DNA): TGCAGTGCTAGCGGCGCGGGGGGAATTTTGGATACGCAGTATTTT.

The chain employs TRBV20-1 and TRBJ2-3; D may be TRBD2 (6 bases). The CDR3 runs to 14 residues. Germline CDR1 and CDR2: DFQATT and SNEGSKA (reference sequence). Trimming pared 8 bases from V and 2 bases from J, leaving 17 bases between. CDR3 coding DNA: TGCAGTTCTCCGGGACTTTCCAACACAGATACGCAGTATTTT. This translates into CSSPGLSNTDTQYF.

In its sample, this clonotype was seen a few times. The chain employs TRBV7-9 and TRBJ2-7, with D unclear. CDR1 is SEHNR and CDR2 is FQNEAQ in the germline V gene (reference sequence). The CDR3 sequence is 17 residues long. V was pared by 5 bases and J by 0 bases, with 20 bases between. Written as DNA, the CDR3 is TGTGCCAGCAGCACTCCTCCATCCAGGTCTAGCTCCTACGAGCAGTACTTC. This gives the protein CASSTPPSRSSSYEQYF.

This clonotype was detected only a few times. The chain combines TRBV2 with TRBJ2-1; 12 bases map to TRBD2. J gave up 7 bases and V 6 bases, and 10 bases lay outside the gene matches. This CDR3 spans 16 amino acids. CDR1 and CDR2 (germline): SNHLY, FYNNEI. The CDR3 reads CASRLGLAGLRNEQFF. CDR3 nucleotides: TGTGCCAGCAGGCTAGGACTAGCGGGGCTTCGGAATGAGCAGTTCTTC.

This clonotype was counted only a few times. V is TRBV6-2 or TRBV6-3 and J is TRBJ2-1, with D perhaps TRBD1 or TRBD2 (5 bases each). The V gene's germline CDR1 is MNHEY and CDR2 SVGEGT. Deletions cut 6 bases from V and 10 bases from J, with 10 bases between. CDR3 size: 11 residues. The CDR3 region is CASRGTREQFF. DNA of the CDR3: TGTGCCAGCAGGGGGACGCGCGAGCAGTTCTTC.

Ten or more counts support this clonotype. This chain uses TRBV12-3 or TRBV12-4 with TRBJ1-5, with D perhaps matching TRBD1 (5 bases). This CDR3 spans 13 amino acids. Trimming removed 10 bases at V and 4 bases at J, with 14 bases between. CDR3 nucleotides: TGTGCCACCTCCTCTAAGGGGAATCAGCCCCAGCATTTT. This sequence encodes CATSSKGNQPQHF.

The V call is TRBV12-3 or TRBV12-4, the J call TRBJ1-2, with TRBD1 as a possible D gene (6 bases). The germline V and J ends were trimmed by 5 bases and 2 bases, with 27 bases remaining between them. This CDR3 is 19 amino acids long. In nucleotides, the CDR3 is TGTGCCAGCAGTCCACGACAGGTCATCACCCGGGCCGACAACTATGGCTACACCTTC. Residues: CASSPRQVITRADNYGYTF.

This clonotype was found many times. CDR3: CASTGPKRSGSYNEQFF. The DNA of the CDR3 is TGTGCCAGCACCGGCCCAAAGCGGAGCGGCTCCTACAATGAGCAGTTCTTC. V is TRBV12-3 or TRBV12-4 and J is TRBJ2-1; D might be TRBD2 (5 bases). There are 17 residues in the CDR3. Trimming stripped 7 bases from V and 0 bases from J, with 19 bases between.

This clonotype was found many times. This chain uses TRBV5-1 with TRBJ2-2, with D possibly called TRBD1 or TRBD2 (5 bases each). This CDR3 spans 14 amino acids. The germline V gene encodes CDR1 SGHRS and CDR2 YFSETQ. V shed 4 bases and J shed 7 bases, with 14 bases lying between them. The CDR3 DNA is TGCGCCAGCAGCAACGCAGGGACGAACGGGGAGCTGTTTTTT. This translates into CASSNAGTNGELFF.

The chain is built from TRBV12-3 or TRBV12-4 and TRBJ2-7; 9 positions match TRBD2. V shed 7 bases, J shed 6 bases, and the junction held 10 bases outside the gene matches. The length of the CDR3 is 14 residues. This chain's CDR3 is CASNLAGRASEQYF. The CDR3, as DNA: TGTGCCAGCAACCTAGCGGGACGGGCGAGCGAGCAGTACTTC.

This clonotype was seen ten or more times. The chain uses TRBV5-1 and TRBJ2-1, with a weak D call TRBD1 (6 bases). Looked up from germline, CDR1 is SGHRS and CDR2 is YFSETQ. The CDR3 totals 15 residues. The V gene lost 3 bases and the J gene lost 0 bases, with 10 bases spanning the gap. DNA for the CDR3: TGCGCCAGCAGCTGGACAGAGAGCTCCTACAATGAGCAGTTCTTC. The encoded protein is CASSWTESSYNEQFF.

This chain uses TRBV7-6 with TRBJ1-6; tentatively, D is TRBD1 (6 bases). Germline V gene sequence: CDR1 SGHVS, CDR2 FNYEAQ. This CDR3 is 15 amino acids long. Trimming cost V 4 bases and J 14 bases, with 21 bases left between them. The CDR3 DNA reads as TGTGCCAGCAGCTCAGTCAGAGGGGGGAGGTCGTCCCTCCACTTT. As protein: CASSSVRGGRSSLHF.

This chain uses TRBV12-5 with TRBJ2-7; 7 positions match TRBD1. Germline V lookup: CDR1 LGHNT, CDR2 FRNRAP. J gave up 5 bases and V 1 base, and 5 bases lay outside the gene matches. The CDR3 loop spans 14 amino acids. The DNA for the CDR3 is TGTGCTAGTGGTTTGGATACGACAGGGAACGAGCAGTACTTC. Translating it yields CASGLDTTGNEQYF.